The rows below give T cell receptor beta chains drawn from one sample of a study of OX40 agonist ivuxolimab in advanced cancers. Method: immunoSEQ multiplex PCR; TCRdb's copy keeps in-frame clones and lacks some. Of about 66,000 clones in the sample, around 89% are singletons; the top ten hold approximately 15%. The sample was CD4+ or CD8+ T cells sorted from blood, taken in a trial of the OX40 agonist ivuxolimab. The receptors shown here come from an adult with an advanced solid tumor such as melanoma, head and neck, liver or kidney cancer. Both conserved end residues are part of each CDR3. Each record gives: CDR3 length, clone size, V gene, J gene, D gene, CDR3 protein, CDR3 DNA. The D gene is left open where the match is weak. Clone size, where shown, is once, few, many, or a class for clones that have expanded.

length: 15
size: -
V: TRBV6-6
J: TRBJ2-7
D: TRBD2
CDR3: CASSHRTSGGREQYF
DNA: TGTGCCAGCAGCCACCGGACTAGCGGGGGGCGTGAGCAGTACTTC

length: 14
size: -
V: TRBV5-6
J: TRBJ2-7
D: -
CDR3: CASSLEGAYYEQYF
DNA: TGTGCCAGCAGCTTGGAGGGAGCGTACTACGAGCAGTACTTC

length: 15
size: -
V: TRBV5-1
J: TRBJ2-2
D: TRBD1
CDR3: CASSWWTGDTGELFF
DNA: TGCGCCAGCAGCTGGTGGACAGGAGACACCGGGGAGCTGTTTTTT

length: 16
size: -
V: TRBV7-6
J: TRBJ2-7
D: -
CDR3: CASGKSGTADFYEQYF
DNA: TGTGCCAGCGGCAAATCCGGGACCGCGGATTTCTACGAGCAGTACTTC

length: 12
size: -
V: TRBV5-4
J: TRBJ1-2
D: -
CDR3: CASNDGFYGYTF
DNA: TGTGCCAGCAATGACGGCTTCTATGGCTACACCTTC

length: 15
size: -
V: TRBV6-1
J: TRBJ1-5
D: -
CDR3: CASSEAGLGNQPQHF
DNA: TGTGCCAGCAGTGAAGCAGGGTTGGGCAATCAGCCCCAGCATTTT

length: 13
size: -
V: TRBV11-1
J: TRBJ1-2
D: -
CDR3: CASSFQTNYGYTF
DNA: TGTGCCAGCAGCTTCCAAACGAACTATGGCTACACCTTC

length: 15
size: once
V: TRBV5-4
J: TRBJ2-2
D: -
CDR3: CASSSLSGNTGELFF
DNA: TGTGCCAGCAGCTCACTGAGCGGGAACACCGGGGAGCTGTTTTTT

length: 13
size: -
V: TRBV27
J: TRBJ2-1
D: -
CDR3: CASQMGTYNEQFF
DNA: TGTGCCAGCCAAATGGGAACCTACAATGAGCAGTTCTTC

length: 13
size: -
V: TRBV6-4
J: TRBJ1-6
D: -
CDR3: CASSDSGNSPLHF
DNA: TGTGCCAGCAGTGACTCAGGAAATTCACCCCTCCACTTT

length: 11
size: -
V: TRBV9
J: TRBJ1-2
D: -
CDR3: CASSLLGGYTF
DNA: TGTGCCAGCAGCCTCCTCGGTGGCTACACCTTC

length: 15
size: once
V: TRBV7-2
J: TRBJ1-2
D: -
CDR3: CASSSPSGGRYGYTF
DNA: TGTGCCAGCAGCTCCCCATCTGGGGGCCGCTATGGCTACACCTTC

length: 14
size: -
V: TRBV19
J: TRBJ2-7
D: -
CDR3: CASSMAVPGYEQYF
DNA: TGTGCCAGTAGTATGGCAGTGCCGGGGTACGAGCAGTACTTC

length: 14
size: -
V: TRBV7-9
J: TRBJ1-3
D: -
CDR3: CASILGGQMDTIYF
DNA: TGTGCCAGCATCCTGGGCGGGCAGATGGACACCATATATTTT

length: 16
size: -
V: TRBV9
J: TRBJ2-2
D: TRBD1
CDR3: CASSGGGAINTGELFF
DNA: TGTGCCAGCAGCGGAGGGGGCGCGATTAACACCGGGGAGCTGTTTTTT

length: 14
size: -
V: TRBV9
J: TRBJ2-7
D: -
CDR3: CASSVGGSGYEQYF
DNA: TGTGCCAGCAGCGTAGGGGGGTCGGGCTACGAGCAGTACTTC

length: 16
size: -
V: TRBV5-1
J: TRBJ2-5
D: -
CDR3: CASSLLGTRGLETQYF
DNA: TGCGCCAGCAGCCTACTCGGGACCAGGGGCTTGGAGACCCAGTACTTC

length: 15
size: -
V: TRBV2
J: TRBJ2-7
D: -
CDR3: CASRTGMVSSYEQYF
DNA: TGTGCCAGCAGAACCGGGATGGTGAGCTCCTACGAGCAGTACTTC

length: 15
size: -
V: TRBV7-7
J: TRBJ2-7
D: TRBD1
CDR3: CASSLGTGGGYEQYF
DNA: TGTGCCAGCAGCTTAGGGACAGGGGGCGGCTACGAGCAGTACTTC

length: 14
size: -
V: TRBV7-9
J: TRBJ2-5
D: -
CDR3: CASSLVASAETQYF
DNA: TGTGCCAGCAGCTTAGTAGCTAGCGCGGAGACCCAGTACTTC

length: 16
size: -
V: TRBV7-9
J: TRBJ1-5
D: -
CDR3: CASSAPTGGSNQPQHF
DNA: TGTGCCAGCAGCGCCCCAACCGGAGGTAGCAATCAGCCCCAGCATTTT

length: 14
size: -
V: TRBV9
J: TRBJ2-7
D: TRBD1
CDR3: CASSPGGSAYEQYF
DNA: TGTGCCAGCAGCCCAGGGGGTTCCGCCTACGAGCAGTACTTC

length: 14
size: -
V: TRBV5-1
J: TRBJ1-2
D: -
CDR3: CASSQRTGGHGYTF
DNA: TGCGCCAGCAGCCAGAGGACGGGAGGGCATGGCTACACCTTC

length: 14
size: few
V: TRBV30
J: TRBJ2-1
D: TRBD1
CDR3: CAWSGDRGFNEQFF
DNA: TGTGCCTGGAGTGGGGACAGGGGATTCAATGAGCAGTTCTTC

length: 17
size: -
V: TRBV27
J: TRBJ1-2
D: TRBD1
CDR3: CASSLLRTGGPNYGYTF
DNA: TGTGCCAGCAGTTTACTCCGGACAGGGGGCCCGAACTATGGCTACACCTTC

length: 14
size: once
V: TRBV11-2
J: TRBJ1-1
D: -
CDR3: CASSSRARGTEAFF
DNA: TGTGCCAGCAGCTCCCGGGCCAGGGGAACTGAAGCTTTCTTT

length: 15
size: -
V: TRBV19
J: TRBJ1-2
D: -
CDR3: CASSIWVMGNYGYTF
DNA: TGTGCCAGTAGTATATGGGTAATGGGTAACTATGGCTACACCTTC

length: 13
size: -
V: TRBV6-6
J: TRBJ1-5
D: -
CDR3: CASSYSPYQPQHF
DNA: TGTGCCAGCAGTTACTCTCCTTATCAGCCCCAGCATTTT

length: 17
size: -
V: TRBV9
J: TRBJ2-3
D: -
CDR3: CASSVAGTNGGPDTQYF
DNA: TGTGCCAGCAGCGTAGCCGGGACTAACGGGGGGCCAGATACGCAGTATTTT

length: 15
size: -
V: TRBV4-1
J: TRBJ1-3
D: -
CDR3: CASSQEWALGNTIYF
DNA: TGCGCCAGCAGCCAAGAATGGGCTTTAGGAAACACCATATATTTT

length: 15
size: -
V: TRBV9
J: TRBJ2-5
D: TRBD1
CDR3: CASSADDRGQETQYF
DNA: TGTGCCAGCAGCGCAGACGACAGGGGTCAAGAGACCCAGTACTTC

length: 14
size: -
V: TRBV27
J: TRBJ2-7
D: -
CDR3: CASSLVPRQYEQYF
DNA: TGTGCCAGCAGTTTAGTACCTAGGCAGTACGAGCAGTACTTC

length: 12
size: -
V: TRBV5-1
J: TRBJ2-7
D: TRBD1
CDR3: CASSLQGLEQYF
DNA: TGCGCCAGCAGCTTACAGGGGCTCGAGCAGTACTTC